Following are 7 T cell receptor beta chains from one sample sequenced in a study of beta chain features in type 1 diabetes. Expressed TCRB transcripts were sequenced because the isolated RNA had all been reverse transcribed beforehand. The repertoire was sequenced with immunoSEQ multiplex PCR; TCRdb's copy has only in-frame clones and lacks some. The sample has 350,000 or so clones, roughly a fifth seen once. The sequenced sample consisted of naive CD4+ T cells from blood. The receptor source for this set is a woman between 18 and 29 years old in good health.

This clone has just a few counts. The genes are TRBV29-1 and TRBJ2-7, with D unresolved. Germline V CDR1 and CDR2: SQVTM, ANQGSEA. This CDR3 has 14 residues. The V end was cut by 0 bases, the J end by 3 bases, with 12 bases between. In DNA, the CDR3 is TGCAGCGTTGAAGATTCGGCAGGATACTACGAGCAGTACTTC. Amino acids: CSVEDSAGYYEQYF.

This clone was seen a handful of times. The V call is TRBV5-4, the J call TRBJ2-5; possibly TRBD1 for D (5 bases). The CDR3 runs to 13 residues. Trimming shortened V by 4 bases and J by 5 bases, and 12 bases separated the two germline ends. Germline V gene sequence: CDR1 SGHNT, CDR2 YYREEE (reference sequence). In DNA form, the CDR3 reads TGTGCCAGCAGCAATCAGGGTCCGGAGACCCAGTACTTC. Translating gives CASSNQGPETQYF.

The table lists this clone with a few counts. The genes are TRBV30 and TRBJ1-2; no clear D. Trimming took 2 bases from V and 2 from J, leaving 9 bases between them. The CDR3 spans 13 residues. CDR1 is GTSNPN and CDR2 is SVGIG in the germline V gene (reference sequence). CDR3 sequence: CAWSLGGNYGYTF. CDR3 nucleotides: TGTGCCTGGAGTTTGGGAGGGAACTATGGCTACACCTTC. Full variable domain (outside the CDR3, taken from reference TRBV30 and TRBJ1-2): SQTIHQWPATLVQPVGSPLSLECTVEGTSNPNLYWYRQAAGRGLQLLFYSVGIGQISSEVPQNLSASRPQDRQFILSSKKLLLSDSGFYLCAWSLGGNYGYTFGSGTRLTVV.

In the case of this clone: In the same sample, other DNA sequences code for this CDR3. The chain employs TRBV5-1 and TRBJ2-3; TRBD2 aligns across 8 bases. V was pared by 3 bases and J by 2 bases, with 2 bases of the junction left unmatched. The CDR3 consists of 14 residues. Germline lookup yields CDR1 SGHRS and CDR2 YFSETQ. The CDR3, as DNA: TGCGCCAGCAGCTCGGGGGGGGTCACAGATACGCAGTATTTT. Encoded protein: CASSSGGVTDTQYF.

J is TRBJ1-6 and V is TRBV14; D remains ambiguous. Trimming shortened V by 2 bases and J by 7 bases, and 6 bases separated the two germline ends. This CDR3 spans 13 amino acids. CDR1 is SGHDN and CDR2 is FVKESK in the germline V gene. CDR3 sequence: CASSQNLNSPLHF. Written as DNA, the CDR3 is TGTGCCAGCAGCCAAAACTTAAATTCACCCCTCCACTTT.

There are a few counts of this clone. The chain is built from TRBV30 and TRBJ2-7; D is possibly TRBD1 (9 bases). Trimming shortened V by 2 bases and J by 3 bases, and 20 bases separated the two germline ends. Germline CDR1 reads GTSNPN; CDR2 reads SVGIG (reference sequence). The CDR3 consists of 16 residues. The CDR3 nucleotides read TGTGCCTGGAGTAGCGGGGGACAGGGAGGATTCTACGAGCAGTACTTC. It translates to CAWSSGGQGGFYEQYF.

This clone showed up just a few times. Other DNA sequences in this sample translate to the same CDR3. This sequence joins TRBV4-1 and TRBJ1-4; D gene uncertain. V lost 0 bases and J 9 bases, leaving 5 bases between the germline ends. The CDR3 extends over 12 amino acids. Looked up from germline, CDR1 is MGHRA and CDR2 is YSYEKL. The CDR3 sequence is CASSQDGQKLFF. CDR3 DNA: TGCGCCAGCAGCCAAGATGGGCAAAAACTGTTTTTT.